The T cell receptor (beta chain) described here comes from a study of CD8+ T cells in alopecia areata. On the study more broadly: Treatment comprised oral tofacitinib, 5 to 10 mg twice daily, in treated patients.

Stated treatment: oral pan-JAK inhibitor, 5-10 mg twice daily. Points from the study as a whole: Tofacitinib significantly reduced both scalp clonality and expanded CD8+ clones among the top 100. Links between baseline CD8+ expansion and response need larger treated cohorts.

RNA extraction and reverse transcription yielded cDNA as sequencing template. The protocol was immunoSEQ multiplex PCR, while the TCRdb copy is restricted to in-frame clones and leaves out a portion. This sample has 150,000 or so clones, with roughly 63% found just once. Note on this clone: Its specificity is unknown.

The sample was CD4+ T cells sorted from blood, taken at approximately week 60, from a patient treated with tofacitinib. The sequence was obtained from a human donor with alopecia areata.

CDR3 residues: CAWSRSIGGTQYF. The CDR3 DNA reads TGTGCCTGGAGTCGGAGCATTGGGGGGACCCAGTACTTC. The chain joins TRBV30 to TRBJ2-5; possibly TRBD1 or TRBD2 for D (5 bases each). The CDR3 length is 13 residues. CDR1 is GTSNPN and CDR2 is SVGIG in the germline V gene (reference sequence). V was cut by 2 bases and J by 7 bases, with 14 bases left in between.